The T cell receptor (beta chain) described here comes from a study of memory CD4+ T cells and cytomegalovirus serostatus. Study as a whole: Healthy Belgian adult donors included about nine CMV-positive and some 24 CMV-negative people.

The assay was immunoSEQ multiplex PCR, and TCRdb's table has in-frame clones only and misses some. Of about 64,000 clones listed, 75% to 80% are singletons. Study-wide points: The CMV-associated TCR signature appears largely within the CD4+ memory repertoire. Each of 65 to 75 CMV-associated TCRbeta sequences occurred in one to five individuals.

In regard to this clone: Its antigen is currently unknown.

Single viable CD3+CD4+CD8-CD45RO+ cells were sorted as the memory CD4+ T cells. Positive selection with CD4 microbeads enriched total CD4+ T cells. The sequence was collected from an adult in good health and CMV-seronegative. Material for sequencing was memory CD4+ T cells from blood.

The CDR3 DNA sequence: TGCACCAGCAGCCTCCGGACTAGCGGGAGCTACAATGAGCAGTTCTTC. Amino acids: CTSSLRTSGSYNEQFF. This rearrangement joins TRBV1 to TRBJ2-1; TRBD2 is taken as the D call from the table, unchecked against the DNA. TRBV1 is flagged as a pseudogene. This CDR3 has 16 residues.